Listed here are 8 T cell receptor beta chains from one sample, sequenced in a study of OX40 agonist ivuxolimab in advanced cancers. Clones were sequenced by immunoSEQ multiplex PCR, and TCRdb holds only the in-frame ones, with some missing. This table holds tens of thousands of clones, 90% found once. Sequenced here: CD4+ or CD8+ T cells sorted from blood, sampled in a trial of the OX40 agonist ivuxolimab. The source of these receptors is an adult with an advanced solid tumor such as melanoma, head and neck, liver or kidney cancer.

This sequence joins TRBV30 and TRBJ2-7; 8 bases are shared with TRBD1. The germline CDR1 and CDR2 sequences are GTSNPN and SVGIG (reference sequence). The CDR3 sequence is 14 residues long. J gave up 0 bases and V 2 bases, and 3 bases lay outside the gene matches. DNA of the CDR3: TGTGCCTGGAGTATAACAGGGGGCTCCTACGAGCAGTACTTC. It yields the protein CAWSITGGSYEQYF.

CDR3: CAGASGRTHNEQFF. The CDR3 region has the DNA TGTGCCGGGGCTAGCGGGCGGACTCACAATGAGCAGTTCTTC. The chain combines TRBV28 with TRBJ2-1, with 8 positions matching TRBD2. CDR1 MDHEN and CDR2 SYDVKM come from the germline V gene. This CDR3 has 14 amino acids. Germline trimming cut 11 bases from V and 5 bases from J; bases unmatched to any gene: 11.

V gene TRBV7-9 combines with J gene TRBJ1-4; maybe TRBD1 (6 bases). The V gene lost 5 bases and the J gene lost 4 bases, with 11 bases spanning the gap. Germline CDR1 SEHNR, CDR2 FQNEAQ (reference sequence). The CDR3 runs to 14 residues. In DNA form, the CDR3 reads TGTGCCAGCAGCCTTGACAGGAGTAATGAAAAACTGTTTTTT. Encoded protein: CASSLDRSNEKLFF.

CDR3 protein: CAWSNGVGAYGYTF. CDR3 nucleotide sequence: TGTGCCTGGAGTAACGGGGTGGGGGCCTATGGCTACACCTTC. The rearrangement uses TRBV30 and TRBJ1-2; tentative D call: TRBD1 (6 bases). CDR3 length: 14 residues. Germline assignment: CDR1 GTSNPN and CDR2 SVGIG (reference sequence). The V gene lost 2 bases and the J gene lost 4 bases, with 14 bases spanning the gap.

In DNA form, the CDR3 reads TGTGCCAGCAGTGACTCGGGATTACGGGGGGGCCCAGATACGCAGTATTTT. It yields the protein CASSDSGLRGGPDTQYF. The chain carries TRBV6-4 and TRBJ2-3; 8 bases fit TRBD2. Trimming cost V 0 bases and J 4 bases; bases outside gene matches: 9. CDR1 and CDR2 (germline): MRHNA, SNTAGT. CDR3 length: 17 residues.

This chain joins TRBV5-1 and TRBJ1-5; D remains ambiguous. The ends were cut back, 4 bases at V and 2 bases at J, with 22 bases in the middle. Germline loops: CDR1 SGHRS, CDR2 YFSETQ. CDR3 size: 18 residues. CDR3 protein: CASSPAGYLLRRNQPQHF. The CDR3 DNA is TGCGCCAGCAGCCCCGCTGGATATCTGTTGAGGCGCAATCAGCCCCAGCATTTT.

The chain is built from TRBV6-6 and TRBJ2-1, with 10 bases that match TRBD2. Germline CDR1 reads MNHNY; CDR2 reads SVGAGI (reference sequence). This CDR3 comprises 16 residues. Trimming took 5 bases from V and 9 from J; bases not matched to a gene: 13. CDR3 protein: CASSKGQVAGGSEQFF. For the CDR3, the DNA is TGTGCCAGCAGTAAGGGTCAGGTAGCGGGGGGTAGTGAGCAGTTCTTC.

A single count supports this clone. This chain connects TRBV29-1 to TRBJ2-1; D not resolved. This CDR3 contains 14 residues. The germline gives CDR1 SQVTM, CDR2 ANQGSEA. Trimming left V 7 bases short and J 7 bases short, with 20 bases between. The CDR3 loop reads CSALFEIFKNEQFF. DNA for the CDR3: TGCAGCGCCCTTTTCGAAATCTTCAAGAATGAGCAGTTCTTC.